Included here is one TCR beta chain sequence, with context. This sample stems from a study of neoadjuvant anti-PD-1 for oral cavity cancer. Study-wide context: Before surgery, most patients got three to four biweekly 3 mg/kg nivolumab doses.

TCRdb's table, derived via immunoSEQ multiplex PCR, lists solely in-frame clones and lacks some. There are more than 15,000 clones in the sample; about two thirds occur only once, and 2.6% lies in the top ten. The receptor's source is a person aged 35-79 years with oral cavity squamous cell carcinoma. Sample: PBMCs, taken before nivolumab (anti-PD-1) treatment.

The CDR3 DNA is TGTGCCAGTAACATATATGGGGAGCTGTTTTTT. This gives the protein CASNIYGELFF. This chain joins TRBV7-2 and TRBJ2-2; no clear D. The CDR3 consists of 11 residues. CDR1 is SGHTA and CDR2 is FQGNSA in the germline V gene. The V gene lost 9 bases and the J gene lost 8 bases, with 10 bases spanning the gap.